This passage covers 5 T cell receptor beta chains from one sample sequenced in a study of cytotoxic CD8 clonotypes in ibrutinib-treated CLL. Sequencing was performed with immunoSEQ multiplex PCR; in TCRdb, only in-frame clones are kept and a portion is missing. Among roughly 300,000 clones listed, roughly four fifths were seen once. The material was PBMCs, obtained at disease progression, from a patient treated with ibrutinib. The receptors here all came from a human donor with chronic lymphocytic leukemia.

V is TRBV6-5 and J is TRBJ1-2; D gene unclear. Germline CDR1 and CDR2: MNHEY and SVGAGI. The CDR3 is 15 residues long. The germline V and J ends were trimmed by 0 bases and 1 base, with 9 bases remaining between them. The CDR3 is CASSYSREFNYGYTF. For the CDR3, the DNA is TGTGCCAGCAGTTACTCCCGGGAGTTTAACTATGGCTACACCTTC.

V is TRBV7-9 and J is TRBJ2-7; the D is unclear. The CDR3 has 14 residues. V was shortened by 1 base and J by 3 bases, with 10 bases between the two germline ends. Germline V gene sequence: CDR1 SEHNR, CDR2 FQNEAQ (reference sequence). This CDR3 is CASSLERRNYEQYF. The CDR3 bases are TGTGCCAGCAGCTTAGAGCGAAGGAACTACGAGCAGTACTTC.

The chain joins TRBV7-8 to TRBJ1-4; D unclear. Germline CDR1 SGHVS, CDR2 FQNEAQ. V was cut by 1 base and J by 1 base, with 7 bases left in between. CDR3 length: 15 amino acids. CDR3 sequence (DNA): TGTGCCAGCAGCTTAGTCGTGGGAACTAATGAAAAACTGTTTTTT. Its translation is CASSLVVGTNEKLFF.

Only one count was recorded for this clone. The CDR3 DNA sequence: TGTGCCAGCAGCTTAATGTTCGGGGAGCTGTTTTTT. It specifies CASSLMFGELFF. The V and J genes are TRBV7-3 and TRBJ2-2, with D uncertain. CDR3 size: 12 residues. V was pared by 1 base and J by 7 bases, with 4 bases between. Germline lookup yields CDR1 SGHTA and CDR2 FQGTGA.

The rearrangement uses TRBV10-3 and TRBJ2-1, with TRBD2 matching 14 bases. V was clipped by 2 bases and J by 9 bases; unmatched bases: 15. CDR3 size: 19 residues. The germline V gene has CDR1 ENHRY and CDR2 SYGVKD. The DNA of the CDR3 is TGTGCCATCAGTGAGAAGGGACTAGCGGGGGACTCCGAAAGAAGTGAGCAGTTCTTC. It yields the protein CAISEKGLAGDSERSEQFF.